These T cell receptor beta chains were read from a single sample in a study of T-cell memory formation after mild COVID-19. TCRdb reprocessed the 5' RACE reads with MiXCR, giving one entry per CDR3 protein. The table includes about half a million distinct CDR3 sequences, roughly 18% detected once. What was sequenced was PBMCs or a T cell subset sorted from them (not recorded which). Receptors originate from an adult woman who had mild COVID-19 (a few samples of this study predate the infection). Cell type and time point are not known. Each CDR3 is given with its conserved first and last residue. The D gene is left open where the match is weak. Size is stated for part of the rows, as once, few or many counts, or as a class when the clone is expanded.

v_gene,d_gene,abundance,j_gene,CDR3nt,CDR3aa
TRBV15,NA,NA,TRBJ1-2,TGTGCCACCAGCGGTCAGAGTGGCTATGGCTACACCTTC,CATSGQSGYGYTF
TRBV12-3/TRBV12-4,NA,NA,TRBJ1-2,TGTGCCAGCAGTTTTCGCCAATCCGGGACAACGACGGGCTACACCTTC,CASSFRQSGTTTGYTF
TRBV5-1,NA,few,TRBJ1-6,TGCGCCAGCAGCCCGATAGGGGGGAATGATTCACCCCTCCACTTT,CASSPIGGNDSPLHF
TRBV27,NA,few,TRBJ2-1,TGTGCCAGCAGTTTTGGATCTCACAGGGACAATGAGCAGTTCTTC,CASSFGSHRDNEQFF
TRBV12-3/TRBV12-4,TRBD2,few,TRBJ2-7,TGTGCCAGCAGTTTTGGACTAGCATCGGGGGAGCAGTACTTC,CASSFGLASGEQYF
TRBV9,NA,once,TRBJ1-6,TGTGCCAGCAGCGTAGGCCAAGTACGCTCCTATAATTCACCCCTCCACTTT,CASSVGQVRSYNSPLHF
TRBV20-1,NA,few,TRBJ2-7,TGCAGTGCGGGACCACAGGTCTACGAGCAGTACTTC,CSAGPQVYEQYF
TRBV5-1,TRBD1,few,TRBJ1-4,TGCGCCAGCAGCACCGGGACAGGGAATGAAAAACTGTTTTTT,CASSTGTGNEKLFF
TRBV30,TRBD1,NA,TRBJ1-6,TGTGCCTGGAGCCAGGGACAGGGAAATTCACCCCTCCACTTT,CAWSQGQGNSPLHF
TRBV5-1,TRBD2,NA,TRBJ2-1,TGCGCCAGCAGCTCGGGGGGGCCTGACTCCTACAATGAGCAGTTCTTC,CASSSGGPDSYNEQFF
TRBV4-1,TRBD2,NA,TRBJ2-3,TGCGCCAGCAGCAGGGGGACTAGCTTCATCACAGATACGCAGTATTTT,CASSRGTSFITDTQYF
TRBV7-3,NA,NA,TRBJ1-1,TGTGCCAGCAGAAGTTACGAGAACACTGAAGCTTTCTTT,CASRSYENTEAFF
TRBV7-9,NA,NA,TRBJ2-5,TGTGCCAGCAGCTTACTGAAGGTTCGGGGAGAGACCCAGTACTTC,CASSLLKVRGETQYF
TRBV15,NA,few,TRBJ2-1,TGTGCCACCAGCAGCCTTGGACACAATGAGCAGTTCTTC,CATSSLGHNEQFF
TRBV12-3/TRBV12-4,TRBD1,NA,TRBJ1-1,TGTGCCAGCACCCTCCCCGGGACAGGGGAAGCTTTCTTT,CASTLPGTGEAFF
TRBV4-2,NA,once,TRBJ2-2,TGTGCCAGCAGCCAACCTACCGACAACACCGGGGAGCTGTTTTTT,CASSQPTDNTGELFF
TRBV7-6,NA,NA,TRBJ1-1,TGTGCCAGCAGCTATACAGTGAACACTGAAGCTTTCTTT,CASSYTVNTEAFF
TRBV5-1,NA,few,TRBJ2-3,TGCGCCAGCAGCTTCGTAGCAGATACGCAGTATTTT,CASSFVADTQYF
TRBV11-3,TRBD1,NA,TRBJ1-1,TGTGCCAGCAGCTTGGACAGGGAGAACACTGAAGCTTTCTTT,CASSLDRENTEAFF
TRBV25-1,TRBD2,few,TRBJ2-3,TGTGCCAGCAGTGAATTGCGGCGGGAGGGCCCCCCCCAACCCACAGATACGCAGTATTTT,CASSELRREGPPQPTDTQYF
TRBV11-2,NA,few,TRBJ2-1,TGTGCCAGCAGTCCAGTCCGGGGGCGAGGTGAGCAGTTCTTC,CASSPVRGRGEQFF
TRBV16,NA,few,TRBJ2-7,TGTGCCAGCAGCCAATTACACGAGCAGTACTTC,CASSQLHEQYF
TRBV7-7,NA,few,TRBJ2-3,TGTGCTAGCAGTGGAGGGGGCACGCAGTATTTT,CASSGGGTQYF
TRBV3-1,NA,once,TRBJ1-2,TGTGCCAGCAGCCAAGCAGGGAGAGGCTACACCTTC,CASSQAGRGYTF
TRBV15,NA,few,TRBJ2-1,TGTGCCACCAGCAGGGCTAGGGGGGGGATTAATGAGCAGTTCTTC,CATSRARGGINEQFF
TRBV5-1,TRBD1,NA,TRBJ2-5,TGCGCCAGCAGCTTGAGGGACAGAAAAGAGACCCAGTACTTC,CASSLRDRKETQYF
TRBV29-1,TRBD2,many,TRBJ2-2,TGCAGCGTCACTAGCGGGAGTTCCGGGGAGCTGTTTTTT,CSVTSGSSGELFF
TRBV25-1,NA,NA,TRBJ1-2,TGTGCCAGCACCCCCACGGATGCCGGAGCTAACTATGGCTACACCTTC,CASTPTDAGANYGYTF
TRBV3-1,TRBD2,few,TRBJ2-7,TGTGCCAGCAGCCAAAGGAGACTAGCGGGGACCTCCTACGAGCAGTACTTC,CASSQRRLAGTSYEQYF
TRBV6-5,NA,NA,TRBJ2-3,TGTGCCAGCAGTCCCGGGAGTAACACAGATACGCAGTATTTT,CASSPGSNTDTQYF
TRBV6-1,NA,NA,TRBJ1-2,TGTGCCAGCAGTGCCCGGGTGAGACAGGAGTATGGCTACACCTTC,CASSARVRQEYGYTF
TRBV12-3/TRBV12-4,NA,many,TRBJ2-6,TGTGCCAGCAGTTTGCAGGGATCTGGGGCCAACGTCCTGACTTTC,CASSLQGSGANVLTF
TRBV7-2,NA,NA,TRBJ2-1,TGTGCCAGCAGCTTTAGACAGCTTCCCTACAATGAGCAGTTCTTC,CASSFRQLPYNEQFF
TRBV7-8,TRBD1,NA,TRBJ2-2,TGTGCCAGCAGCTTCCCGGGACAGGGGGCACACACCGGGGAGCTGTTTTTT,CASSFPGQGAHTGELFF
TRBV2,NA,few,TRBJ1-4,TGTGCCAGCATGGGCCCGACAGGCGAAAAACTGTTTTTT,CASMGPTGEKLFF
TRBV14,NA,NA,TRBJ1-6,TGTGCCAGCAGCCAGACTACAGGGACCAATTCACCCCTCCACTTT,CASSQTTGTNSPLHF
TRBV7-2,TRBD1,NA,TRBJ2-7,TGTGCCAGCAGCGCTCGACAGGGGGCCCTAGGCGAGCAGTACTTC,CASSARQGALGEQYF
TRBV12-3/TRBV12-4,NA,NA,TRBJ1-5,TGTGCCAGCAGTCATACAGGGTCTTGGAATCAGCCCCAGCATTTT,CASSHTGSWNQPQHF
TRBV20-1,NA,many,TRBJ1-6,TGCAGTGCAACAACAGGAGGAAATTCACCCCTCCACTTT,CSATTGGNSPLHF
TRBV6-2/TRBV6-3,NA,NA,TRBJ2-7,TGTGCCAGCAGTTACCGGCCGTTCCGGGGGGAGCAGTACTTC,CASSYRPFRGEQYF
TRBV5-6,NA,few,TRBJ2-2,TGTGCCAGCAGCTCTCGGGGATTCACCGGGGAGCTGTTTTTT,CASSSRGFTGELFF
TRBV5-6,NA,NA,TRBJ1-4,TGTGCCAGCAGCTTGGACAGTGATAATGAAAAACTGTTTTTT,CASSLDSDNEKLFF
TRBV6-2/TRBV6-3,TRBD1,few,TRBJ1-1,TGTGCCAGCAGTTACTTCCCCCAGGGGGACACTGAAGCTTTCTTT,CASSYFPQGDTEAFF
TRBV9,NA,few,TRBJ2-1,TGTGCCAGCAGCCCCCGCGCACAGGGATCCTACAATGAGCAGTTCTTC,CASSPRAQGSYNEQFF
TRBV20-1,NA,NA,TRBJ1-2,TGCAGTGCTAGGCCCGGCAGGGACTATGGCTACACCTTC,CSARPGRDYGYTF
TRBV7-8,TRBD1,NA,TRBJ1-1,TGTGCCAGCAGCCCCGACGACAGGGTTGTTACTTTCTTT,CASSPDDRVVTFF
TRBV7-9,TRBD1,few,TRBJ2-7,TGTGCCAGCAGCCAGAGACAGGGGAGTTACGAGCAGTACTTC,CASSQRQGSYEQYF
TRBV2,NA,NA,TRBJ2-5,TGTGCCAGTCAGCTACTCCTCCGCCAAGAGACCCAGTACTTC,CASQLLLRQETQYF
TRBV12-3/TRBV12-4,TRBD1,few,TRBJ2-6,TGTGCCAGCAGCAAAGACAGGGCTGGGGCCAACGTCCTGACTTTC,CASSKDRAGANVLTF
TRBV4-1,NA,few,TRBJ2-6,TGCGCCAGCAGCCAAGAAGGCGGCCCCAACTCTGGGGCCAACGTCCTGACTTTC,CASSQEGGPNSGANVLTF